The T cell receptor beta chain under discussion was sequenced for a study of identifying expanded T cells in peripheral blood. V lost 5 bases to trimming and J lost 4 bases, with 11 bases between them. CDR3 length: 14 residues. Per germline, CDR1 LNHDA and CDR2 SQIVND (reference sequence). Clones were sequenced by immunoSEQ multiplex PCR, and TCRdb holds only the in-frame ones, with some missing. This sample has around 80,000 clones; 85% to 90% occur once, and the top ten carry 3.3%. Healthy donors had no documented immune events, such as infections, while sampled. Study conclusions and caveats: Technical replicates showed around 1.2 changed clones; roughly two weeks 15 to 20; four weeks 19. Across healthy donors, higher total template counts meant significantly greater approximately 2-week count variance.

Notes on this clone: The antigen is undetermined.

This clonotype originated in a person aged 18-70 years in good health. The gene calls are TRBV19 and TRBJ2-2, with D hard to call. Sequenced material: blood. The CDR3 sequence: CASSLGSLTGELFF. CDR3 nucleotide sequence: TGTGCCAGTAGTTTGGGCAGCCTCACCGGGGAGCTGTTTTTT.